This T cell receptor beta chain is drawn from a study of blood T cell repertoires in COVID-19. Study details: In each case, the material was cDNA or gDNA derived from T cells, B-cell-depleted T cells, or PBMCs.

The authors' processing: Amplification of reference gene primers provided the estimated nucleated cell counts. TCRdb's copy holds only in-frame clones and misses some; the assay was immunoSEQ multiplex PCR. V and J calls and clone size are as listed in that table; D and trimming were resolved from the DNA. The sample consists of about 240,000 clones, roughly 80% of them appearing once. Enrolment of Seattle patients took place during active infection, and they were followed longitudinally. This CDR3 is 17 amino acids long. The ends lost 5 bases at V and 4 bases at J; junction bases unmatched: 6. CDR1 is MNHNY and CDR2 is SVGAGI in the germline V gene (reference sequence).

The clonotype comes from a woman aged 80 or over with COVID-19, enrolled during active disease. The V call is TRBV6-6, the J call TRBJ2-1; 15 positions match TRBD2. Sequencing input: peripheral blood. In DNA form, the CDR3 reads TGTGCCAGCAGTCGGACTAGCGGGGGGGCGTCTTACAATGAGCAGTTCTTC. It is translated as CASSRTSGGASYNEQFF.